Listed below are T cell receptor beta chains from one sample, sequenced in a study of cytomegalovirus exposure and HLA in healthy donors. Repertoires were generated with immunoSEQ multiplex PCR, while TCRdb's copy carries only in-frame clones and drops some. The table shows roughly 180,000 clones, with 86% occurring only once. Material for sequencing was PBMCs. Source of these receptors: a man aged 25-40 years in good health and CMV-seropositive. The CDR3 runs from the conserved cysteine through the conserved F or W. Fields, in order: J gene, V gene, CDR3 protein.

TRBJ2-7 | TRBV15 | CATSRVVENEQYF
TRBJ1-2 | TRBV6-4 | CASNDGGHGYGYTF
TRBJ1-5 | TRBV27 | CASSYGHGRPNQPQHF
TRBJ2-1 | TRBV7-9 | CASSISAHNEQFF
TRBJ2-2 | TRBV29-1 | CSVEPTAGELFF
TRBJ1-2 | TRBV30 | CAWDDSYGYTF
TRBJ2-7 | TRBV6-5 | CASSPPGKISYEQYF
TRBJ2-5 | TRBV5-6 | CASSYFSGRETQYF
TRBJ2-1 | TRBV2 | CASSLVVHEQFF
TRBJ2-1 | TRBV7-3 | CASSLRNGSSYNEQFF
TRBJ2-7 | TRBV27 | CASSFGTSVYEQYF
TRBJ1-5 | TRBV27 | CASSSGTGFYQPQHF
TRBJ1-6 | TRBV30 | CAWSEQNSPLHF
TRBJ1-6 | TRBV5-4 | CASSTFDRGGSALHF
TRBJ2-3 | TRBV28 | CASRREPDTQYF
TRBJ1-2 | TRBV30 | CAWMAGESANYGYTF
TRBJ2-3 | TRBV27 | CASSDAALLAGGPDTQYF
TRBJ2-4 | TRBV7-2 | CASSPRYGVQYF
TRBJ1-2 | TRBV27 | CASSFDRENYGYTF
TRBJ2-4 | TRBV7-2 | CASSLDARGENIQYF
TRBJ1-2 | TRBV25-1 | CASSEFGTADGPYGYTF
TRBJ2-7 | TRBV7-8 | CASSPLAGGPEQYF
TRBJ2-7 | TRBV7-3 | CASSKTGPSYEQYF
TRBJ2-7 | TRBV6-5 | CASSSPGLAGYEQYF
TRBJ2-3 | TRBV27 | CASSLWHGGGGTDTQYF
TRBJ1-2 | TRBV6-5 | CASSYAGRGANYGYTF
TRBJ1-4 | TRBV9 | CASSGDRENEKLFF
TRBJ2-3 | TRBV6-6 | CASSSLLAEGTQYF
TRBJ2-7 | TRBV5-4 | CASSAGETEYTYEQYF
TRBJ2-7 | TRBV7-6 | CASSLRLGPSYEQYF
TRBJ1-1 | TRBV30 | CAWSVQGIEAFF
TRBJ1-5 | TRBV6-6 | CASSEDRFYQPQHF
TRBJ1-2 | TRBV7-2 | CASSRTQSSYGYTF
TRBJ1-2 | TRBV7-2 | CASSLNRDRNGYTF
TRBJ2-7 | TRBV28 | CASIQGADVYEQYF
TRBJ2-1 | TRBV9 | CASSPNGQLLYNEQFF